The clone carrying this T cell receptor (beta chain) was counted once. Its antigen is still unknown. The record originates from a study of shared clonotypes between healthy human individuals. Regarding the study as a whole: Rarefaction showed sorted-subset sequencing was incomplete despite large depth. Enrolling few donors narrowed the genetic and exposure-history diversity that was represented. Naive subsets tended to show greater estimated richness than memory subsets.

The CDR3 spans 10 residues. CDR1 and CDR2 (germline): DFQATT, SNEGSKA (reference sequence). V lost 2 bases and J lost 10, with 6 bases in between. Running of the assay took place at deep level. Produced via immunoSEQ multiplex PCR; TCRdb's table is partial and in-frame only. The sample yields over a million clones, roughly 75% seen once. Sequencing was done on a sample of memory CD4+ T cells sorted from blood. Subset defined: CD45RA-negative fraction. This TCR was sampled from a young man in good health. The V and J genes are TRBV20-1 and TRBJ2-1, with no clear D. Here the CDR3 DNA reads TGCAGTGCTAGATTCCGAGAGCAGTTCTTC. Translating it yields CSARFREQFF.